This TCR beta chain was captured in a study of tumor and adjacent non-tumor tissue in lung cancer (dated by TCRdb to the late 2010s). A note on the overall study: Of the cohort, about 11 patients had adenocarcinoma, 2 had squamous cell carcinoma and 1 had small cell lung cancer. Among the approximately 15 patients, ages ranged from roughly 31 to 85 years, some ten were men and 5 were women, and disease was TNM stage I to III. A total of around 130,000,000 productive TCRbeta reads were generated by sequencing, corresponding to an average of around 4 million reads per sample. For each patient, one tumor sample and one normal lung sample were taken, giving roughly 30 paired specimens that underwent TCRbeta CDR3 sequencing. Using bulk TCRbeta repertoires from some 15 lung cancer patients, the study set lung tumor tissue side by side with matched distant non-tumor lung tissue. Overall results and qualifications from the work: The cohort had only around 14 patients, and the authors noted that larger samples and more detailed clinical data are needed. TCR diversity was significantly higher in younger patients, and greater tumor TCR diversity was associated with shorter overall survival and shorter disease-free survival. Neither the sequencing platform nor unique molecular identifiers are named or mentioned anywhere in the methods. Significantly higher TCR diversity (inverse Simpson) was observed in tumor tissue than in normal lung tissue (approximately 430 vs 150, P = 0.0075, Mann-Whitney U test). Peripheral blood was not sequenced, so blood TCRbeta repertoires were not examined in the lung cancer patients of the study. In normal lung, the top 100 clones accounted for a significantly larger cumulative share of the repertoire than in tumor tissue.

The method behind the library was multiplex PCR. Instrument used: Illumina HiSeq 2500. TCRbeta libraries were constructed through three rounds of nested PCR with primers (Table S4) according to protocols adapted from ARM-PCR. Before sequencing, PCR products of 200-500 bp were cut from the gel and purified using the QIAquick gel extraction kit. As for how the authors treated the data: Trimmomatic was used to clean the reads, FLASH merged the cleaned reads into complete CDR3 sequences, and MiTCR assigned the sequences to V(D)J germline segments. Clonal diversity was computed as the inverse Simpson's index with VDJtools. In-frame sequences without a premature stop codon were defined as productive reads. The raw public reads went through TCRdb reprocessing: fastp at Q25, MiXCR clone calling, in-frame beta chains kept. Rows with a matching CDR3 protein are joined into one entry that keeps the most common DNA and genes. For this entry, the V and J calls and clone size follow TCRdb and not the study's own pipeline. Across this sample there are around 80,000 distinct CDR3 sequences, with over 65% seen only once. The ten biggest clones cover about two fifths of the sample.

RNA was extracted from bulk unsorted tissue and checked for quality with a NanoDrop ND-1000 and an Agilent 2100. Distant non-tumor tissue taken more than 3 cm from the tumor edge was used as the normal lung sample. Donors were newly diagnosed lung cancer patients admitted for thoracic surgery in China between August and November 2014, without prior chemotherapy. The study excluded patients who had received radiotherapy or chemotherapy before or who had another cancer at the same time. Pieces of surgical tissue measuring about 1-2 cm3 were kept in RNAlater solution and stored at -80 degrees C until use. The CDR3 goes from the cysteine to the phenylalanine over 14 residues. Only the CDR3 DNA is retained, 42 bases long and in frame from the first base. The CDR1 and CDR2 encoded by the germline V gene are SQVTM and ANQGSEA. With respect to this clonotype: The clone's antigen remains unknown. Compared with germline, one end of the junction differs, possibly owing to a read error.

This clonotype was sampled from a man between 70 and 80 years old with non-small cell lung cancer. Sequenced material: distant non-tumor lung tissue. The V gene is TRBV29-1 and the J gene is TRBJ1-1, with the D gene too uncertain to name. The DNA is TGCATCGTTCTGTCCTCGAGGCCGAACACTGTACCTTTCTTT. This sequence encodes CIVLSSRPNTVPFF.